The sequence of this TCR beta chain was determined in a study of cytomegalovirus exposure and HLA in healthy donors. The germline gives CDR1 MNHEY, CDR2 SVGAGI. V lost 2 bases to trimming and J lost 6 bases, with 14 bases between them. There are 16 residues in the CDR3. PCR was performed using 60 Vbeta and 13 Jbeta primers. Repertoires were generated with immunoSEQ multiplex PCR, while TCRdb's copy carries only in-frame clones and drops some. The data contain around 87,000 clones, over 60% of them singletons. The sequence derives from a man between 35 and 55 years old in good health and CMV-seronegative. What was sequenced was PBMCs. V and J are TRBV6-5 and TRBJ1-6; no clear D. CDR3 DNA sequence: TGTGCCAGCAGTTACCGGAGCGATCGGCCTAATTCACCCCTCCACTTT. Protein: CASSYRSDRPNSPLHF.